The 18 T cell receptor beta chains presented below share a single source sample, sequenced in a study of CD8 T cells in Susac syndrome. Random hexamers were used to reverse transcribe the RNA input (about 0.5 to 1 ug). One entry per CDR3 protein results from TCRdb running MiXCR on the immunoSEQ multiplex PCR reads. Counted here are tens of thousands of distinct CDR3 sequences, just over 95% occurring once; the ten biggest clones make up 0.09% to 0.13%. Specimen: CD4+ T cells from PBMCs. Every receptor here comes from a human donor with multiple sclerosis.

The count of this clonotype is one. The chain has TRBV20-1 and TRBJ1-6; 7 nucleotides align to TRBD1. In germline, CDR1 is DFQATT, CDR2 SNEGSKA (reference sequence). J lost 10 bases, V lost 5 bases, and 5 bases had no gene match. The CDR3 sequence is 12 residues long. Here the CDR3 DNA reads TGCAGTGCTTGGGACAGTCGATCACCCCTCCACTTT. Amino acid sequence: CSAWDSRSPLHF.

CDR3 protein: CASRVDRPGRYNEQFF. The CDR3 DNA follows: TGTGCCAGCAGGGTGGACAGGCCCGGGAGATACAATGAGCAGTTCTTC. The gene calls are TRBV28 and TRBJ2-1; D possibly corresponds to TRBD1 (7 bases). The CDR3 length is 16 residues. Looked up from germline, CDR1 is MDHEN and CDR2 is SYDVKM. V lost 6 bases to trimming and J lost 4 bases, with 19 bases between them.

DNA of the CDR3: TGCAGTGCTCCTGACAGCCAAGAGACCCAGTACTTC. It codes for CSAPDSQETQYF. The chain has TRBV20-1 and TRBJ2-5; D is perhaps TRBD1 (5 bases). CDR1 DFQATT and CDR2 SNEGSKA come from the germline V gene (reference sequence). This CDR3 comprises 12 residues. The V gene lost 5 bases and the J gene lost 1 base, with 8 bases spanning the gap.

This sequence joins TRBV19 and TRBJ1-5, with D possibly TRBD1 on 6 matching bases. The CDR3 spans 14 residues. Between the trimmed V and J ends, which lost 8 bases and 4 bases, there was a span of 15 bases. Germline V lookup: CDR1 LNHDA, CDR2 SQIVND (reference sequence). CDR3: CASDWGANNQPQHF. The CDR3 region has the DNA TGTGCCAGTGACTGGGGGGCTAATAATCAGCCCCAGCATTTT.

The V gene is TRBV5-1, the J gene TRBJ1-2, with 8 bases fitting TRBD1. Trimming cost V 2 bases and J 2 bases; bases outside gene matches: 8. Germline loops: CDR1 SGHRS, CDR2 YFSETQ. This CDR3 is 16 amino acids long. This CDR3 reads CASSFQPGGQNYGYTF. CDR3 coding DNA: TGCGCCAGCAGCTTCCAACCAGGGGGCCAAAACTATGGCTACACCTTC.

The chain uses TRBV12-5 and TRBJ2-7, with a weak D call TRBD2 (6 bases). Trimming left V 3 bases short and J 3 bases short, with 18 bases between. Per the germline V gene, CDR1 is LGHNT and CDR2 is FRNRAP. The CDR3 is 16 residues long. The DNA for the CDR3 is TGTGCTAGTGGTTTAGTATTGAACGGGGGAGACTACGAGCAGTACTTC. Translation gives CASGLVLNGGDYEQYF.

The V and J genes are TRBV5-1 and TRBJ2-7; 8 positions agree with TRBD1. V was pared by 3 bases and J by 5 bases, with 10 bases of the junction left unmatched. This CDR3 has 15 residues. Per the germline V gene, CDR1 is SGHRS and CDR2 is YFSETQ. For the CDR3, the DNA is TGCGCCAGCAGCTCGGAGGGCAGGGGGCACGACGAGCAGTACTTC. Translation gives CASSSEGRGHDEQYF.

This sequence joins TRBV29-1 and TRBJ1-3, with D maybe TRBD1 (5 bases). CDR3 length equals 14 residues. The V gene's germline CDR1 is SQVTM and CDR2 ANQGSEA. Trimming cost V 5 bases and J 1 base, with 12 bases left between them. In nucleotides, the CDR3 is TGCAGCGTTACCGCAGGGACTTCTGGAAACACCATATATTTT. Translating gives CSVTAGTSGNTIYF. Looking up the rest from reference TRBV29-1 and TRBJ1-3 gives the full variable domain: SAVISQKPSRDICQRGTSLTIQCQVDSQVTMMFWYRQQPGQSLTLIATANQGSEATYESGFVIDKFPISRPNLTFSTLTVSNMSPEDSSIYLCSVTAGTSGNTIYFGEGSWLTVV.

The chain employs TRBV3-1 and TRBJ1-1; no definite D call. The V and J ends lost 1 base and 2 bases respectively, with 11 bases between them. The germline V gene has CDR1 LGHDT and CDR2 YNNKEL (reference sequence). The length of the CDR3 is 15 residues. CDR3 DNA: TGTGCCAGCAGCCAAGTAGGAGGGCTTAACACTGAAGCTTTCTTT. Residues: CASSQVGGLNTEAFF.

This chain joins TRBV25-1 and TRBJ1-2; no definite D call. The germline V gene encodes CDR1 MGHDK and CDR2 SYGVNS. The CDR3 runs 12 residues. V was trimmed by 4 bases and J by 8 bases, leaving 11 bases between them. The CDR3 nucleotides are TGTGCCAGCAGTGGCCCCCTGCCGGGCTACACCTTC. Protein: CASSGPLPGYTF.

This sequence joins TRBV28 and TRBJ2-3; 12 bases fit TRBD2. The CDR3 contains 19 residues. With 3 bases clipped from V and 6 bases from J, the junction kept 16 bases outside the gene matches. Germline V CDR1 and CDR2: MDHEN, SYDVKM. CDR3 sequence: CASSLGQGLTSGGPDTQYF. The CDR3 DNA is TGTGCCAGCAGTTTGGGTCAGGGCCTGACTAGCGGGGGCCCTGATACGCAGTATTTT.

The chain links TRBV20-1 to TRBJ1-1; D possibly corresponds to TRBD1 (6 bases). Germline V lookup: CDR1 DFQATT, CDR2 SNEGSKA (reference sequence). There are 13 residues in the CDR3. Between the trimmed V and J ends, which lost 3 bases and 4 bases, there was a span of 12 bases. The CDR3 is CSASSQGRTEAFF. For the CDR3, the DNA is TGCAGTGCTAGTTCCCAGGGGCGCACTGAAGCTTTCTTT.

This chain uses TRBV20-1 with TRBJ2-7, with 9 bases matching TRBD2. Germline CDR1 reads DFQATT; CDR2 reads SNEGSKA (reference sequence). Trimming at V came to 5 bases and at J to 3 bases, leaving 8 bases not matched to a gene. This CDR3 region has 14 residues. CDR3 sequence: CSALPGLALYEQYF. Written as DNA, the CDR3 is TGCAGTGCTCTACCGGGACTAGCTCTCTACGAGCAGTACTTC.

The chain employs TRBV20-1 and TRBJ2-7; TRBD2 matches at 7 bases. V shed 6 bases, J shed 7 bases, and the junction held 12 bases outside the gene matches. This CDR3 spans 13 amino acids. Germline assignment: CDR1 DFQATT and CDR2 SNEGSKA (reference sequence). The CDR3 loop reads CSASSGVGGEQYF. CDR3 in DNA: TGCAGTGCGTCTAGCGGAGTCGGGGGGGAGCAGTACTTC.

The J gene is TRBJ2-3, the V gene TRBV6-5; the match to TRBD1 covers 7 bases. CDR3 length: 13 residues. Germline CDR1 MNHEY, CDR2 SVGAGI. V shed 8 bases and J 1 base; nucleotides not matched to a gene: 3. In nucleotides, the CDR3 is TGTGCCAGCGCAGGGGGTGGCACAGATACGCAGTATTTT. Protein: CASAGGGTDTQYF.

The rearrangement links TRBV4-3 to TRBJ1-1; no clear D. The CDR3 covers 13 residues. Germline CDR1 is LGHNA and CDR2 is YSLEER. Between the trimmed V and J ends, which lost 3 bases and 3 bases, there was a span of 8 bases. CDR3 coding DNA: TGCGCCAGCAGCCATGACACGGACACTGAAGCTTTCTTT. This encodes CASSHDTDTEAFF.

This clonotype was seen just once. The chain employs TRBV20-1 and TRBJ2-7; weak D call: TRBD1 (6 bases). The germline CDR1 and CDR2 sequences are DFQATT and SNEGSKA (reference sequence). V was pared by 6 bases and J by 7 bases, with 25 bases between. This CDR3 contains 15 residues. CDR3 sequence reads: CSAPTGLPIVDEQYF. The DNA for the CDR3 is TGCAGTGCCCCGACAGGTCTTCCGATTGTGGATGAGCAGTACTTC.

This chain uses TRBV19 with TRBJ1-1; no clear D gene. CDR1 LNHDA and CDR2 SQIVND come from the germline V gene (reference sequence). V lost 0 bases and J lost 5, with 13 bases in between. CDR3 length: 15 amino acids. The CDR3 sequence: CASSIEAEVATEAFF. The CDR3 DNA reads TGTGCCAGTAGTATAGAGGCAGAAGTTGCGACTGAAGCTTTCTTT.